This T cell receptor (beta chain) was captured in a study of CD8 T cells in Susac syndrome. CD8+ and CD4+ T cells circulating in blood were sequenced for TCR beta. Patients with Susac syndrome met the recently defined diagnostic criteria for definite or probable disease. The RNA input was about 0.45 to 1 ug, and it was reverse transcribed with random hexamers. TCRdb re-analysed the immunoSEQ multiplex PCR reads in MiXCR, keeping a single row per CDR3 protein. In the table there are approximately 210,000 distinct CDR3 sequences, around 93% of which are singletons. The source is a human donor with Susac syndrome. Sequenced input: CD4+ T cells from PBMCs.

CDR3 sequence reads: CASSLRGNLAKNIQYF. The CDR3 DNA reads as TGTGCCAGCAGCTTAAGGGGGAACCTAGCCAAAAACATTCAGTACTTC. The rearrangement uses TRBV5-6 and TRBJ2-4, with a weak D call TRBD1 (6 bases). CDR3 length: 16 residues. V lost 2 bases to trimming and J lost 0 bases, with 12 bases between them. Germline lookup yields CDR1 SGHDT and CDR2 YYEEEE.